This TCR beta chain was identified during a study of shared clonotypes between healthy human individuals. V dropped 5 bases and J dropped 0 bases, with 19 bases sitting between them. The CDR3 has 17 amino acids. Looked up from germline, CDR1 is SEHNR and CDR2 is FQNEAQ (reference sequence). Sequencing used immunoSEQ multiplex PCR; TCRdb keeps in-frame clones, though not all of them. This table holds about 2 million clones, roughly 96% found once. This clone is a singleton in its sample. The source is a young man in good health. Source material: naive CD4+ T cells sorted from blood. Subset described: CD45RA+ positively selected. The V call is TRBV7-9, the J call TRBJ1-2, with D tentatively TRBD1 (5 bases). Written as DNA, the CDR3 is TGTGCCAGCAGCACAGAGCGGGACCGCTCCACTAACTATGGCTACACCTTC. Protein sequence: CASSTERDRSTNYGYTF.